This T cell receptor (beta chain) was captured by sequencing in a study of blood T cell repertoires in COVID-19. For the study at large: Samples of COVID-19 (acute and convalescent) were obtained from the United States, Italy and Spain. The cDNA or gDNA used as material had been derived from T cells, B-cell-depleted T cells, or PBMCs.

Germline V CDR1 and CDR2: SGHRS, YFSETQ. V lost 2 bases to trimming and J lost 1 base; unmatched junction nucleotides: 11. CDR3 size: 19 residues. Assay: immunoSEQ multiplex PCR; the TCRdb copy retains only in-frame clones and omits some. Among approximately 190,000 clones listed, about 88% were seen once. The chain has TRBV5-1 and TRBJ2-5; the match to TRBD2 covers 13 bases. Sequences were obtained from peripheral blood. The TCR originated in a woman aged 40-49 years who had recovered from COVID-19. The CDR3 bases are TGCGCCAGCAGCTTTGGCAATGGACTAGCGGGAGTGATCCAAGAGACCCAGTACTTC. It translates to CASSFGNGLAGVIQETQYF.